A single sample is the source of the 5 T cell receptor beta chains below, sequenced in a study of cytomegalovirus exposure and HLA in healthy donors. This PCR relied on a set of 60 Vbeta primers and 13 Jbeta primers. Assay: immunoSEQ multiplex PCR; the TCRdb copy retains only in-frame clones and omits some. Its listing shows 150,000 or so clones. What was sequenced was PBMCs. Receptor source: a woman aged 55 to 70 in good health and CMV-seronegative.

The CDR3 is CASSLPDSGAEQYF. CDR3 sequence (DNA): TGTGCCAGCAGCCTCCCGGACTCTGGTGCAGAGCAGTACTTC. V gene TRBV11-2 combines with J gene TRBJ2-7, with a tentative D call TRBD2 (5 bases). Germline CDR1 and CDR2: SGHAT and FQNNGV. Trimming took off 5 bases at V and 7 bases at J, with 18 bases between the two ends. This CDR3 has 14 residues.

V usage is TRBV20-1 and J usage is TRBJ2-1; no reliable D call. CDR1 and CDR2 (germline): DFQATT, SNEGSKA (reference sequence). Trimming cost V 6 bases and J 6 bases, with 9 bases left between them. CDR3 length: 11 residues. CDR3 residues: CSALVLNEQFF. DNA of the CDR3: TGCAGTGCCTTAGTCCTCAATGAGCAGTTCTTC.

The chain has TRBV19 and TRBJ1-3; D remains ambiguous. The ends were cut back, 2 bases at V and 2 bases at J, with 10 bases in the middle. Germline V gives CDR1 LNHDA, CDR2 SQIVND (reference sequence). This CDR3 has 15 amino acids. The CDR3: CASSIQAQPGNTIYF. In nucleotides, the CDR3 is TGTGCCAGTAGTATACAGGCCCAGCCTGGAAACACCATATATTTT.

CDR3 protein: CASSPGTGANTGELFF. CDR3 nucleotides: TGTGCCAGCAGTCCCGGGACAGGGGCGAACACCGGGGAGCTGTTTTTT. The chain links TRBV6-4 to TRBJ2-2, with 10 bases matching TRBD1. The trim removed 5 bases at V and 0 bases at J, leaving 3 bases unmatched. There are 16 residues in the CDR3. The germline gives CDR1 MRHNA, CDR2 SNTAGT.

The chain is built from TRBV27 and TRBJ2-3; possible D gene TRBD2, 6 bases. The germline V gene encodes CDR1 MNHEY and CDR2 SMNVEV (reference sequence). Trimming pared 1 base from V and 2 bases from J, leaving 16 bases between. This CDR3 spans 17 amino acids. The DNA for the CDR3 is TGTGCCAGCAGTTTATACCCGACTAGGTCCTCCACAGATACGCAGTATTTT. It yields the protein CASSLYPTRSSTDTQYF.